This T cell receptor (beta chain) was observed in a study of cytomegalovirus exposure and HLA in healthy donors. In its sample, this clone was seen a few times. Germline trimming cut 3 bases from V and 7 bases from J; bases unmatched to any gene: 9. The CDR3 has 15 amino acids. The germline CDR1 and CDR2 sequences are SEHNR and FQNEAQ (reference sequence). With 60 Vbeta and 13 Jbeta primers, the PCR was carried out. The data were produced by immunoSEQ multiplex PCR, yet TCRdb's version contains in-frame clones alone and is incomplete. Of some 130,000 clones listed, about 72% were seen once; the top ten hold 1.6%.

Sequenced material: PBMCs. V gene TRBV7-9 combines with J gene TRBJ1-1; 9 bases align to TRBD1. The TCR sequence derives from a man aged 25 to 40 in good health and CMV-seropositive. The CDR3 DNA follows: TGTGCCAGCAGCTTGAGTACCGGGACAGGGAGTGAAGCTTTCTTT. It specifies CASSLSTGTGSEAFF.